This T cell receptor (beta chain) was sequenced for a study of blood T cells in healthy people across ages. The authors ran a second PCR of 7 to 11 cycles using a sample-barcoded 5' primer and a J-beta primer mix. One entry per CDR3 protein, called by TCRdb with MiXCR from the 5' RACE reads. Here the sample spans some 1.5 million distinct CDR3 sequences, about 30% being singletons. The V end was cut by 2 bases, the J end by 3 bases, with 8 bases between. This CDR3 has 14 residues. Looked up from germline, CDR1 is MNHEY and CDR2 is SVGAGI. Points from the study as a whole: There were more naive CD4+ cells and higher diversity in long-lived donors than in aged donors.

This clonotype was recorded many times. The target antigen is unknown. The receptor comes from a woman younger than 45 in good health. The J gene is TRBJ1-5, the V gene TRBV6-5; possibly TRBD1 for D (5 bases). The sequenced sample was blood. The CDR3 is CASSYRGPNQPQHF. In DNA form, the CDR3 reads TGTGCCAGCAGTTACCGGGGACCCAATCAGCCCCAGCATTTT.